The 17 T cell receptor beta chains below come from one sample, sequenced in a study of blood T cell repertoires in COVID-19 (dated by TCRdb to 2020 to 2021). Libraries were constructed by the immunoSEQ multiplex PCR assay. Here the immuneACCESS table is served through TCRdb, limited to in-frame sequences with V and J called. Missing clones are a known gap in these copies; in checked studies unresolved V genes cover under half, and the rest lacks a known reason. This sample holds approximately 190,000 clones; about four fifths were observed only once. About 8% of the sample is held by the ten biggest clonotypes. The sequencing input was peripheral blood. The receptors come from a woman aged 60-75 years with COVID-19, enrolled during active disease.

This chain joins TRBV3-1 (or the pseudogene TRBV3-2) and TRBJ1-1; 8 nucleotides agree with TRBD1. V dropped 1 base and J dropped 4; count of bases not matched to a gene: 14. Looked up from germline, CDR1 is LGHDT and CDR2 is YNNKEL (reference sequence). CDR3 size: 18 residues. DNA of the CDR3: TGTGCCAGCAGCCAAGTCGGTAGGACAGGGCCCAAGAGCACTGAAGCTTTCTTT. Translated: CASSQVGRTGPKSTEAFF.

The chain uses TRBV5-4 and TRBJ2-1; 9 bases are a match to TRBD2. The ends lost 9 bases at V and 9 bases at J; junction bases unmatched: 16. The CDR3 is made up of 15 amino acids. CDR1 is SGHNT, CDR2 YYREEE, per germline (reference sequence). Written as DNA, the CDR3 is TGTGCCACCCAACCCGGGACTAGCAGGATGGGTGAGCAGTTCTTC. Translating it yields CATQPGTSRMGEQFF.

The chain has TRBV7-9 and TRBJ2-7; 7 bases map to TRBD1. The V and J ends lost 4 bases and 4 bases, in that order; junction bases with no gene match: 19. Germline assignment: CDR1 SEHNR and CDR2 FQNEAQ (reference sequence). This CDR3 is built from 18 residues. The CDR3 loop is CASSSYSSRDRHFYEQYF. CDR3 bases: TGTGCCAGCAGCTCCTACAGTTCCCGGGACAGACATTTTTACGAGCAGTACTTC.

V gene TRBV28 combines with J gene TRBJ2-7; D perhaps matches TRBD1 (6 bases). This CDR3 contains 14 residues. The V gene lost 6 bases and the J gene lost 2 bases, with 14 bases spanning the gap. The germline V gene has CDR1 MDHEN and CDR2 SYDVKM. In DNA, the CDR3 is TGTGCCAGCAGCCCCCCCGGACAGCCCTACGAGCAGTACGTC. Translating it yields CASSPPGQPYEQYV.

The chain couples TRBV6-6 to TRBJ2-2; D call uncertain. The CDR3 consists of 14 residues. Germline V CDR1 and CDR2: MNHNY, SVGAGI (reference sequence). V was shortened by 4 bases and J by 7 bases, with 13 bases between the two germline ends. CDR3 in amino acids: CASSSPRSGGELFF. The CDR3 DNA sequence: TGTGCCAGCAGTTCCCCCCGGTCGGGCGGGGAGCTGTTTTTT.

The rearrangement uses TRBV28 and TRBJ1-3; 9 bases match TRBD1. From germline, CDR1 is MDHEN and CDR2 SYDVKM. CDR3 length: 17 amino acids. V lost 7 bases, J lost 2 bases, and 12 bases stayed unmatched. CDR3: CASTLGDRVSPGNTIYF. CDR3 DNA: TGTGCCAGCACCTTAGGGGACAGGGTATCTCCTGGAAACACCATATATTTT.

The chain combines TRBV28 with TRBJ1-6, with 7 bases lining up with TRBD1. The germline V gene encodes CDR1 MDHEN and CDR2 SYDVKM. J lost 8 bases, V lost 3 bases, and 10 bases had no gene match. CDR3 length: 16 residues. The CDR3 region has the DNA TGTGCCAGCAGTTTGAATCGGGACAGACTTTATTCACCCCTCCACTTT. It encodes CASSLNRDRLYSPLHF.

This clone was recorded once. The rearrangement uses TRBV7-3 and TRBJ2-1; 8 bases line up with TRBD2. There are 14 residues in the CDR3. Trimming removed 5 bases from V and 8 bases from J; junction bases left unmatched: 8. Germline V CDR1 and CDR2: SGHTA, FQGTGA. CDR3 coding DNA: TGTGCCAGCAGCCCAGACGGGACTAGAGATGAGCAGTTCTTC. It translates to CASSPDGTRDEQFF.

The chain couples TRBV3-1 (or the pseudogene TRBV3-2) to TRBJ1-4, with 9 bases identical to TRBD1. CDR3 length equals 15 residues. V shed 7 bases and J 4 bases; nucleotides not matched to a gene: 7. Germline V CDR1 and CDR2: LGHDT, YNNKEL (reference sequence). This CDR3 is CASTTGGDSNEKLFF. Written as DNA, the CDR3 is TGTGCCAGCACCACAGGGGGCGATAGTAATGAAAAACTGTTTTTT.

This chain connects TRBV7-2 to TRBJ2-2, with D perhaps matching TRBD1 (5 bases). Germline CDR1 reads SGHTA; CDR2 reads FQGNSA. The CDR3 runs 18 residues. Trimming removed 10 bases from V and 1 base from J, with 25 bases in between. The CDR3 loop is CATLPPTTAGLNTGELFF. The CDR3 DNA reads TGTGCCACCCTTCCCCCCACCACCGCAGGGCTGAACACCGGGGAGCTGTTTTTT.

The chain carries TRBV5-5 and TRBJ1-5, with 7 nucleotides matching TRBD1. The V and J ends lost 0 bases and 6 bases, in that order; junction bases with no gene match: 6. The CDR3 length is 15 residues. Per germline, CDR1 SGHKS and CDR2 YYEKEE (reference sequence). CDR3 nucleotide sequence: TGTGCCAGCAGCTTGGGAACAGGGGTCGGTCAGCCCCAGCATTTT. This encodes CASSLGTGVGQPQHF.

The CDR3 here is CASSLGTGSTGELFF. As DNA, the CDR3 is TGTGCCAGCAGCTTGGGGACAGGGAGCACCGGGGAGCTGTTTTTT. V gene TRBV5-4 combines with J gene TRBJ2-2, with TRBD1 matching 8 bases. The CDR3 spans 15 residues. Germline CDR1 and CDR2: SGHNT and YYREEE (reference sequence). V dropped 0 bases and J dropped 4; count of bases not matched to a gene: 2.

The V and J genes are TRBV5-6 and TRBJ1-6; D gene ambiguous. Germline-derived CDR1 and CDR2 are SGHDT and YYEEEE. The CDR3 contains 15 residues. With 2 bases removed from V and 0 bases from J, the gap between germline ends came to 6 bases. CDR3 sequence reads: CASSFGSSYNSPLHF. The CDR3 DNA follows: TGTGCCAGCAGCTTCGGTAGCTCCTATAATTCACCCCTCCACTTT. The whole variable domain, filled in from reference TRBV5-6 and TRBJ1-6, reads DAGVTQSPTHLIKTRGQQVTLRCSPKSGHDTVSWYQQALGQGPQFIFQYYEEEERQRGNFPDRFSGHQFPNYSSELNVNALLLGDSALYLCASSFGSSYNSPLHFGNGTRLTVT.

A remark on this clone: One junction end disagrees with the germline gene, perhaps due to a read error. The chain uses TRBV7-2 and TRBJ2-2; D not certain. Germline CDR1 reads SGHTA; CDR2 reads FQGNSA. There are 15 residues in the CDR3. As DNA, the CDR3 is TGTGTCAGCAGCTCAAGGCCGGGGAACACCGGGGAGCTGTTTTTT. Encoded protein: CVSSSRPGNTGELFF.

The chain carries TRBV9 and TRBJ2-2; 7 nucleotides line up with TRBD2. Germline V lookup: CDR1 SGDLS, CDR2 YYNGEE. This CDR3 has 16 residues. Germline trimming cut 0 bases from V and 3 bases from J; bases unmatched to any gene: 5. CDR3 region: CASSVAGGSYTGELFF. DNA for the CDR3: TGTGCCAGCAGCGTAGCTGGCGGGAGTTACACCGGGGAGCTGTTTTTT.

V is TRBV18 and J is TRBJ2-3; the match to TRBD2 covers 9 bases. With V trimmed by 5 bases and J by 4 bases, 13 bases remained unmatched. CDR3 length: 17 amino acids. The germline V gene encodes CDR1 KGHSH and CDR2 LQKENI. CDR3 DNA sequence: TGTGCCAGCTCATTACTAGCGGGTCAAACCCTCGCAGATACGCAGTATTTT. Translating it yields CASSLLAGQTLADTQYF.

V usage is TRBV7-2 and J usage is TRBJ1-5; D uncertain. The V gene lost 1 base and the J gene lost 7 bases, with 17 bases spanning the gap. The CDR3 has 16 residues. Germline CDR1 is SGHTA and CDR2 is FQGNSA. The CDR3 is CASSLESANSGQPQHF. The CDR3 DNA reads TGTGCCAGCAGCTTAGAATCAGCTAACTCCGGGCAGCCCCAGCATTTT.